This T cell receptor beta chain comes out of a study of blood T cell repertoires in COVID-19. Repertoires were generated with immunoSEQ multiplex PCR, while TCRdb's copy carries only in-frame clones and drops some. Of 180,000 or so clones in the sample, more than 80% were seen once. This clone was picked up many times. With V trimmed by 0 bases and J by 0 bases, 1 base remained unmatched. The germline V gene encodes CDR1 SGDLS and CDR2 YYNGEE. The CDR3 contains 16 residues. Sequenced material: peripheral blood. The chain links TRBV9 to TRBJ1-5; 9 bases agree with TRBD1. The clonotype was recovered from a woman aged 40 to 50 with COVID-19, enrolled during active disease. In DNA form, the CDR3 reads TGTGCCAGCAGCGTAGACAGGGGGCATAGCAATCAGCCCCAGCATTTT. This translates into CASSVDRGHSNQPQHF. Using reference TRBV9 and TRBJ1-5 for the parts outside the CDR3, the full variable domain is DSGVTQTPKHLITATGQRVTLRCSPRSGDLSVYWYQQSLDQGLQFLIQYYNGEERAKGNILERFSAQQFPDLHSELNLSSLELGDSALYFCASSVDRGHSNQPQHFGDGTRLSIL.